This entry lists 31 T cell receptor beta chains sequenced from one sample in a study of cytomegalovirus exposure and HLA in healthy donors. Both 60 Vbeta primers and 13 Jbeta primers went into the PCR. The repertoire was sequenced with immunoSEQ multiplex PCR; TCRdb's copy has only in-frame clones and lacks some. This sample's clone table lists more than 100,000 clones. The material sequenced was PBMCs. Receptors were obtained from a woman aged 40 to 50 in good health and CMV-seronegative.

The rearrangement joins TRBV30 to TRBJ1-1, with a tentative D call TRBD1 (6 bases). The germline CDR1 and CDR2 sequences are GTSNPN and SVGIG (reference sequence). The CDR3 runs to 16 residues. With 3 bases removed from V and 1 base from J, the gap between germline ends came to 18 bases. The chain's CDR3 is CAWRARPGHENTEAFF. The CDR3 DNA follows: TGTGCCTGGAGAGCTCGCCCGGGACACGAGAACACTGAAGCTTTCTTT.

This chain uses TRBV9 with TRBJ2-3; no definite D call. CDR1 and CDR2 from the germline V gene are SGDLS and YYNGEE. The CDR3 is 15 amino acids. Trimming cost V 1 base and J 1 base, with 10 bases left between them. Written as DNA, the CDR3 is TGTGCCAGCAGCGTAAGTGTAGAGGGCACAGATACGCAGTATTTT. It codes for CASSVSVEGTDTQYF.

The chain uses TRBV6-4 and TRBJ2-1; 7 bases match TRBD2. Germline lookup yields CDR1 MRHNA and CDR2 SNTAGT. Trimming removed 5 bases from V and 2 bases from J; junction bases left unmatched: 6. CDR3 size: 15 residues. As DNA, the CDR3 is TGTGCCAGCAGTTCCCAGCGGGGACCCTACAATGAGCAGTTCTTC. Translation: CASSSQRGPYNEQFF.

The chain uses TRBV18 and TRBJ1-4; the match to TRBD1 covers 9 bases. CDR3 size: 16 residues. Trimming cost V 3 bases and J 4 bases; bases outside gene matches: 6. Germline V lookup: CDR1 KGHSH, CDR2 LQKENI. CDR3 coding DNA: TGTGCCAGCTCACCTCAACAGGGGGCCGTTAATGAAAAACTGTTTTTT. This translates into CASSPQQGAVNEKLFF.

On this clone itself: The same CDR3 arises from other DNA sequences in this sample as well. The chain carries TRBV5-1 and TRBJ2-5, with unresolved D. The germline V gene encodes CDR1 SGHRS and CDR2 YFSETQ. The CDR3 totals 11 residues. Trimming took 1 base from V and 5 from J, leaving 3 bases between them. The CDR3 coding sequence is TGCGCCAGCAGCTTGCTGGAGACCCAGTACTTC. This codes for CASSLLETQYF.

The chain recombines TRBV28 with TRBJ1-4, with D perhaps TRBD1 (5 bases). V was cut by 2 bases and J by 6 bases, with 10 bases left in between. The CDR3 runs 14 residues. Germline CDR1 is MDHEN and CDR2 is SYDVKM. CDR3 amino acids: CASSLPQGYEKLFF. CDR3 bases: TGTGCCAGCAGTTTACCTCAGGGATATGAAAAACTGTTTTTT.

This chain links TRBV10-3 with TRBJ2-3, with D tentatively TRBD2 (7 bases). The V gene lost 5 bases and the J gene lost 2 bases, with 11 bases spanning the gap. Germline CDR1 reads ENHRY; CDR2 reads SYGVKD. CDR3 length equals 14 residues. The CDR3 loop reads CAISQGRDTDTQYF. CDR3 sequence (DNA): TGTGCCATCAGTCAGGGGAGGGACACAGATACGCAGTATTTT.

The gene calls are TRBV27 and TRBJ2-3, with D maybe TRBD2 (6 bases). Germline-derived CDR1 and CDR2 are MNHEY and SMNVEV (reference sequence). This CDR3 contains 14 residues. V was pared by 4 bases and J by 6 bases, with 14 bases between. CDR3: CASSWGLSQDTQYF. CDR3 DNA: TGTGCCAGCAGTTGGGGACTCTCCCAGGATACGCAGTATTTT.

J is TRBJ2-7 and V is TRBV10-2, with 7 bases matching TRBD2. Germline values: CDR1 WSHSY, CDR2 SAAADI. Trimming cost V 3 bases and J 6 bases; bases outside gene matches: 2. The CDR3 is 12 residues long. The CDR3 loop is CASSEGEGEQYV. For the CDR3, the DNA is TGCGCCAGCAGTGAAGGGGAGGGCGAGCAGTACGTC.

This chain connects TRBV11-2 to TRBJ1-3; D is perhaps TRBD1 (6 bases). Per the germline V gene, CDR1 is SGHAT and CDR2 is FQNNGV. CDR3 length equals 14 residues. Between the trimmed V and J ends, which lost 3 bases and 3 bases, there was a span of 9 bases. This CDR3 reads CASSFPQGGNTIYF. Written as DNA, the CDR3 is TGTGCCAGCAGCTTCCCACAGGGTGGAAACACCATATATTTT.

The V and J genes are TRBV6-4 and TRBJ2-1; 10 positions match TRBD2. V shed 4 bases and J 6 bases; nucleotides not matched to a gene: 6. CDR3 length: 15 residues. Germline assignment: CDR1 MRHNA and CDR2 SNTAGT. CDR3 sequence (DNA): TGTGCCAGCAGTGCTTCTAGCGGGGGCAGCAATGAGCAGTTCTTC. As protein: CASSASSGGSNEQFF.

The rearrangement links TRBV9 to TRBJ1-2; the D is unclear. Trimming removed 1 base at V and 4 bases at J, with 11 bases between. The germline V gene encodes CDR1 SGDLS and CDR2 YYNGEE. This CDR3 comprises 14 residues. The CDR3 loop reads CASSVNLYSYGYTF. CDR3 in DNA: TGTGCCAGCAGCGTAAATTTGTACAGCTATGGCTACACCTTC.

This sequence joins TRBV29-1 and TRBJ1-5; D may be TRBD1 (5 bases). Germline CDR1 SQVTM, CDR2 ANQGSEA. V was shortened by 0 bases and J by 0 bases, with 12 bases between the two germline ends. The CDR3 sequence is 16 residues long. The CDR3 sequence: CSVEDGQGYSNQPQHF. The CDR3 nucleotides are TGCAGCGTTGAAGATGGGCAGGGCTATAGCAATCAGCCCCAGCATTTT.

The chain links TRBV5-1 to TRBJ1-4, with TRBD1 matching 8 bases. Trimming cost V 4 bases and J 5 bases; bases outside gene matches: 10. From germline, CDR1 is SGHRS and CDR2 YFSETQ. The CDR3 is 16 residues long. CDR3: CASSPINRGANEKLFF. The CDR3 region has the DNA TGCGCCAGCAGCCCGATAAACAGGGGGGCGAATGAAAAACTGTTTTTT.

The V gene is TRBV11-3, the J gene TRBJ1-3; D may be TRBD1 (6 bases). Germline V gene sequence: CDR1 SGHNT, CDR2 YENEEA. CDR3 size: 14 residues. Trimming cost V 5 bases and J 2 bases, with 10 bases left between them. The CDR3 coding sequence is TGTGCCAGCAGCACACAGGGCGCTGGAAACACCATATATTTT. Amino acids: CASSTQGAGNTIYF.

The J gene is TRBJ1-1, the V gene TRBV5-1; D is perhaps TRBD1 (6 bases). Germline V lookup: CDR1 SGHRS, CDR2 YFSETQ. The CDR3 contains 15 residues. Trimming shortened V by 2 bases and J by 4 bases, and 15 bases separated the two germline ends. The CDR3 coding sequence is TGCGCCAGCAGCTTCGGGGGGGAAGGGGGCACTGAAGCTTTCTTT. This codes for CASSFGGEGGTEAFF.

This chain uses TRBV9 with TRBJ1-6; 8 nucleotides line up with TRBD1. V shed 3 bases, J shed 0 bases, and the junction held 8 bases outside the gene matches. This CDR3 spans 18 amino acids. Germline V lookup: CDR1 SGDLS, CDR2 YYNGEE. CDR3 in amino acids: CASSARQGQSSYNSPLHF. Here the CDR3 DNA reads TGTGCCAGCAGCGCCCGACAGGGGCAGAGCTCCTATAATTCACCCCTCCACTTT.

The V call is TRBV18, the J call TRBJ2-7; D is possibly TRBD1 (7 bases). V was trimmed by 3 bases and J by 4 bases, leaving 31 bases between them. This CDR3 is built from 20 residues. Per germline, CDR1 KGHSH and CDR2 LQKENI. CDR3 DNA: TGTGCCAGCTCACCCCAAAGGGCAGGGGGGACCGTACGGGGCCATTACGAGCAGTACTTC. It codes for CASSPQRAGGTVRGHYEQYF.

This chain uses TRBV9 with TRBJ1-2, with 7 positions matching TRBD1. V trimming: 1 base; J trimming: 3 bases; junction bases outside the gene matches: 9. Germline CDR1 is SGDLS and CDR2 is YYNGEE. CDR3 size: 16 residues. The CDR3 loop reads CASSVLKHTGDYGYTF. The CDR3 DNA sequence: TGTGCCAGCAGCGTACTCAAACACACAGGGGACTATGGCTACACCTTC.

This chain uses TRBV27 with TRBJ1-3, with TRBD1 matching over 7 bases. J was trimmed by 2 bases and V by 5 bases; bases with no gene match: 0. Germline values: CDR1 MNHEY, CDR2 SMNVEV (reference sequence). The CDR3 has 13 amino acids. Here the CDR3 reads CASSQGAGNTIYF. In nucleotides, the CDR3 is TGTGCCAGCAGTCAGGGGGCTGGAAACACCATATATTTT.

This chain links TRBV6-1 with TRBJ2-4; 9 bases agree with TRBD1. Per germline, CDR1 MNHNS and CDR2 SASEGT. The V segment lost 5 bases and the J segment 1 base; nucleotides outside the gene matches: 15. CDR3 length: 19 amino acids. The DNA for the CDR3 is TGTGCCAGCAGTCAAGACAGGGGGGATGCTAAAACGGCCAAAAACATTCAGTACTTC. As protein: CASSQDRGDAKTAKNIQYF.

The CDR3 is CASSLQGLHTEAFF. The DNA for the CDR3 is TGTGCCAGCTCATTACAGGGTTTGCACACTGAAGCTTTCTTT. The chain combines TRBV18 with TRBJ1-1; possible D gene TRBD1, 6 bases. CDR1 is KGHSH and CDR2 is LQKENI in the germline V gene. V was cut by 5 bases and J by 3 bases, with 13 bases left in between. The length of the CDR3 is 14 residues.

The chain combines TRBV18 with TRBJ1-6; 9 bases are a match to TRBD1. Germline CDR1 is KGHSH and CDR2 is LQKENI. The V and J ends lost 3 bases and 4 bases, in that order; junction bases with no gene match: 1. The CDR3 is 15 amino acids. The CDR3 nucleotides are TGTGCCAGCTCACCGGACAGGGGATATAATTCACCCCTCCACTTT. Protein product: CASSPDRGYNSPLHF.

The chain carries TRBV7-2 and TRBJ2-2, with D perhaps matching TRBD2 (5 bases). Germline V lookup: CDR1 SGHTA, CDR2 FQGNSA. The CDR3 totals 14 residues. Trimming removed 3 bases from V and 6 bases from J, with 11 bases in between. The DNA of the CDR3 is TGTGCCAGCAGCTTCCTCGGGGTATCCGGGGAGCTGTTTTTT. It codes for CASSFLGVSGELFF.

This chain uses TRBV7-2 with TRBJ2-1; TRBD2 aligns across 11 bases. CDR3 size: 15 residues. Per germline, CDR1 SGHTA and CDR2 FQGNSA. V was clipped by 5 bases and J by 6 bases; unmatched bases: 6. Here the CDR3 reads CASSRTSGGGNEQFF. Written as DNA, the CDR3 is TGTGCCAGCAGCAGAACTAGCGGGGGAGGCAATGAGCAGTTCTTC.

A note on this clone: This specimen includes other DNA sequences encoding the same CDR3. The chain is built from TRBV7-2 and TRBJ2-7, with 7 bases fitting TRBD2. Germline CDR1 reads SGHTA; CDR2 reads FQGNSA. The CDR3 runs 14 residues. The trim removed 3 bases at V and 0 bases at J, leaving 2 bases unmatched. The CDR3 DNA reads as TGTGCCAGCAGCTTGGGGAGGGCCTCCTACGAGCAGTACTTC. This translates into CASSLGRASYEQYF.

The CDR3 DNA is TGTGCCAGCAGGGACCTCGGACTCCCTTGGGGCTACACCTTC. This encodes CASRDLGLPWGYTF. The V call is TRBV27, the J call TRBJ1-2; no firm D call. V dropped 6 bases and J dropped 8 bases, with 19 bases sitting between them. The V gene's germline CDR1 is MNHEY and CDR2 SMNVEV (reference sequence). The CDR3 spans 14 residues.

This chain joins TRBV18 and TRBJ2-7, with 9 positions matching TRBD1. V lost 3 bases, J lost 4 bases, and 4 bases stayed unmatched. Per the germline V gene, CDR1 is KGHSH and CDR2 is LQKENI. CDR3 size: 14 residues. CDR3 sequence (DNA): TGTGCCAGCTCACCTGGGACAGGGTCGTACGAGCAGTACGTC. Its protein product is CASSPGTGSYEQYV.

This chain joins TRBV10-3 and TRBJ1-4; 7 bases are shared with TRBD1. V lost 11 bases to trimming and J lost 4 bases; unmatched junction nucleotides: 10. Germline assignment: CDR1 ENHRY and CDR2 SYGVKD. The CDR3 contains 14 residues. CDR3 sequence: CAARQGTINEKLFF. In nucleotides, the CDR3 is TGTGCCGCCAGACAGGGAACTATTAATGAAAAACTGTTTTTT.

The genes are TRBV19 and TRBJ1-3; 11 bases agree with TRBD1. Germline V lookup: CDR1 LNHDA, CDR2 SQIVND (reference sequence). V dropped 2 bases and J dropped 8; count of bases not matched to a gene: 11. The CDR3 contains 17 residues. The CDR3 protein is CASSIPTRDRGRHTIYF. The CDR3 bases are TGTGCCAGTAGTATACCAACCCGGGACAGGGGGAGGCACACCATATATTTT.

The chain couples TRBV6-5 to TRBJ1-2; D not resolved. Trimming shortened V by 8 bases and J by 4 bases, and 20 bases separated the two germline ends. The germline CDR1 and CDR2 sequences are MNHEY and SVGAGI. The CDR3 is made up of 15 amino acids. Written as DNA, the CDR3 is TGTGCCAGCCTCATGAGGCTGTCCGAGCCCTATGGCTACACCTTC. Protein product: CASLMRLSEPYGYTF.